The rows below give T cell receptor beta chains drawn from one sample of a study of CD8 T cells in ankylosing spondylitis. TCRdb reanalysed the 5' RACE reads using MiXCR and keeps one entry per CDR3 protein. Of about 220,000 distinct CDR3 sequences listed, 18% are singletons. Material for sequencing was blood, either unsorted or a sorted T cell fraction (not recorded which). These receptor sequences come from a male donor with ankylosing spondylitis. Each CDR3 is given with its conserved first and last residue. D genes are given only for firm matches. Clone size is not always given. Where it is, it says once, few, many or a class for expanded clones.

DNA: TGTGCCAGCAGCCCCGGGTCAGGCGGGGGGAACTACGAGCAGTACTTC
CDR3: CASSPGSGGGNYEQYF
size: NA
V: TRBV3-1
length: 16
D: TRBD2
J: TRBJ2-7

DNA: TGTGCCAGCAGCACGACCCTCGGTCAAGGATTGTTCTTC
CDR3: CASSTTLGQGLFF
size: few
V: TRBV9
length: 13
D: NA
J: TRBJ2-1

DNA: TGTGCCAGCAGTTTTAGCACGGCTAACAATGAGCAGTTCTTC
CDR3: CASSFSTANNEQFF
size: many
V: TRBV12-3/TRBV12-4
length: 14
D: NA
J: TRBJ2-1

DNA: TGTGCCAGCAGTGAATACGGTATAGCTCTCTCTGGAAACACCATATATTTT
CDR3: CASSEYGIALSGNTIYF
size: NA
V: TRBV25-1
length: 17
D: NA
J: TRBJ1-3

DNA: TGTGCCAGCAGTCCTAATTACGTCGAGCAGTACTTC
CDR3: CASSPNYVEQYF
size: many
V: TRBV12-3/TRBV12-4
length: 12
D: NA
J: TRBJ2-7

DNA: TGTGCCAGCAGCGGACTAGGACAGGGGGAGGAAGGCTACACCTTC
CDR3: CASSGLGQGEEGYTF
size: NA
V: TRBV9
length: 15
D: TRBD1
J: TRBJ1-2

DNA: TGTGCCAGCAGCGACCATCCCACTGAGCTCCACGAGCAGTACTTC
CDR3: CASSDHPTELHEQYF
size: NA
V: TRBV9
length: 15
D: NA
J: TRBJ2-7

DNA: TGTGCCAGCAGCTCCCAGGACAGGGGGCCCTACGAGCAGTACTTC
CDR3: CASSSQDRGPYEQYF
size: NA
V: TRBV7-9
length: 15
D: TRBD1
J: TRBJ2-7

DNA: TGCAGCGTTGGGGGTCAGAAGAACACTGAAGCTTTCTTT
CDR3: CSVGGQKNTEAFF
size: NA
V: TRBV29-1
length: 13
D: NA
J: TRBJ1-1

DNA: TGTGCCAGCAGCAATATAGCGGGGGATGCCTACAATGAGCAGTTCTTC
CDR3: CASSNIAGDAYNEQFF
size: few
V: TRBV7-9
length: 16
D: TRBD2
J: TRBJ2-1

DNA: TGTGCCAGCAGCTCCAGGGACAGGGACGGCTACACCTTC
CDR3: CASSSRDRDGYTF
size: NA
V: TRBV11-3
length: 13
D: TRBD1
J: TRBJ1-2

DNA: TGTGCCACCCCGGGGGTGGCCGGGGAGCTGTTTTTT
CDR3: CATPGVAGELFF
size: NA
V: TRBV7-8
length: 12
D: NA
J: TRBJ2-2

DNA: TGCAGCGTTTTCGGGACAGGGCTGTCCTACGAGCAGTACTTC
CDR3: CSVFGTGLSYEQYF
size: NA
V: TRBV29-1
length: 14
D: TRBD1
J: TRBJ2-7

DNA: TGCGCCAGCAGCGTGTGGATGAACACTGAAGCTTTCTTT
CDR3: CASSVWMNTEAFF
size: many
V: TRBV5-1
length: 13
D: NA
J: TRBJ1-1

DNA: TGTGCCAGCAGTGGCGAAGGGACAGAGACTGGAAACACCATATATTTT
CDR3: CASSGEGTETGNTIYF
size: few
V: TRBV2
length: 16
D: TRBD1
J: TRBJ1-3

DNA: TGCAGTGCTCGGTCCTCAGATCTAAACTATGGCTACACCTTC
CDR3: CSARSSDLNYGYTF
size: many
V: TRBV20-1
length: 14
D: NA
J: TRBJ1-2

DNA: TGTGCCAGTGGGCTCGCCGGACTGCCAGATACGCAGTATTTT
CDR3: CASGLAGLPDTQYF
size: few
V: TRBV12-3/TRBV12-4
length: 14
D: NA
J: TRBJ2-3

DNA: TGTGCCAGCAGCCCCCTTGAAGGCATGGTCTCCTACGAGCAGTACTTC
CDR3: CASSPLEGMVSYEQYF
size: NA
V: TRBV7-9
length: 16
D: NA
J: TRBJ2-7